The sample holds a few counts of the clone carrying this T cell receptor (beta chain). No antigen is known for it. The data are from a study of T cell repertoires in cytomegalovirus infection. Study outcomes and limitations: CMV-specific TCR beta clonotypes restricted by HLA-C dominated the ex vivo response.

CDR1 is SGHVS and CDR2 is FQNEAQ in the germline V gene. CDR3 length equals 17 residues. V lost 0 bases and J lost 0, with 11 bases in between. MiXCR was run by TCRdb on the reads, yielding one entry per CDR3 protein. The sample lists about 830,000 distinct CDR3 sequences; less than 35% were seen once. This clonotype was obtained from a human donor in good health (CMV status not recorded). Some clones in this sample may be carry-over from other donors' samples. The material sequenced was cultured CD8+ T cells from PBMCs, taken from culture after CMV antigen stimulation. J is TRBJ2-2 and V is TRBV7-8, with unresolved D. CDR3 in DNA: TGTGCCAGCAGCTTAGCGTTTTCCGTCGCGAACACCGGGGAGCTGTTTTTT. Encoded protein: CASSLAFSVANTGELFF. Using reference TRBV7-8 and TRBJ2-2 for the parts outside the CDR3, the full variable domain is GAGVSQSPRYKVAKRGQDVALRCDPISGHVSLFWYQQALGQGPEFLTYFQNEAQLDKSGLPSDRFFAERPEGSVSTLKIQRTQQEDSAVYLCASSLAFSVANTGELFFGEGSRLTVL.